This passage covers 27 T cell receptor beta chains from one sample sequenced in a study of blood T cell repertoires in COVID-19. Clones were read by immunoSEQ multiplex PCR, and TCRdb kept only the in-frame ones, dropping some. The sample comprises more than 85,000 clones, roughly 80% of which are singletons, and 16% rests with the top ten. Sequenced: peripheral blood. The receptors derive from a woman in her fifties or sixties with acute or convalescent COVID-19.

The rearrangement joins TRBV6-5 to TRBJ2-1; no definite D call. The CDR3 is 13 residues long. The germline V gene has CDR1 MNHEY and CDR2 SVGAGI. Trimming removed 6 bases at V and 7 bases at J, with 13 bases between. CDR3 coding DNA: TGTGCCAGCAGGAAACCCCAGATAAATGAGCAGTTCTTC. Protein product: CASRKPQINEQFF.

This chain connects TRBV5-1 to TRBJ1-1, with D perhaps matching TRBD1 (6 bases). The V gene's germline CDR1 is SGHRS and CDR2 YFSETQ. This CDR3 spans 14 amino acids. V dropped 4 bases and J dropped 1 base, with 11 bases sitting between them. CDR3 in DNA: TGCGCCAGCAGCCGTAAGGGGGAGAACACTGAAGCTTTCTTT. Its translation: CASSRKGENTEAFF.

The V call is TRBV3-1 (or the pseudogene TRBV3-2), the J call TRBJ1-1, with a possible D match to TRBD1 (6 bases). The V end was cut by 3 bases, the J end by 3 bases, with 8 bases between. This CDR3 comprises 13 residues. Germline V gives CDR1 LGHDT, CDR2 YNNKEL (reference sequence). The CDR3 nucleotides are TGTGCCAGCAGCCATGGGGGCGACACTGAAGCTTTCTTT. Translation: CASSHGGDTEAFF.

The chain carries TRBV5-6 and TRBJ2-7, with D maybe TRBD1 (6 bases). Trimming shortened V by 1 base and J by 1 base, and 15 bases separated the two germline ends. The CDR3 sequence is 16 residues long. CDR1 and CDR2 (germline): SGHDT, YYEEEE. The CDR3 DNA reads as TGTGCCAGCAGCTTGACACAGGGAGTGGGGTCCTACGAGCAGTACTTC. As protein: CASSLTQGVGSYEQYF.

This clone has a handful of counts. The V gene is TRBV7-9, the J gene TRBJ1-1; maybe TRBD1 (5 bases). This CDR3 has 13 amino acids. The germline gives CDR1 SEHNR, CDR2 FQNEAQ (reference sequence). The ends were cut back, 4 bases at V and 6 bases at J, with 12 bases in the middle. CDR3 coding DNA: TGTGCCAGCAGCTCGGGACTTTTTTCTGAAGCTTTCTTT. Its translation: CASSSGLFSEAFF.

This sequence joins TRBV4-1 and TRBJ1-5; D perhaps matches TRBD1 (6 bases). In germline, CDR1 is MGHRA, CDR2 YSYEKL. The CDR3 is made up of 17 amino acids. V shed 2 bases and J shed 0 bases, with 14 bases lying between them. The CDR3 region is CASSQRWSRGSNQPQHF. The CDR3 DNA reads TGCGCCAGCAGCCAACGATGGTCCAGGGGTAGCAATCAGCCCCAGCATTTT.

The V call is TRBV20-1, the J call TRBJ1-6; 7 bases fit TRBD1. This CDR3 is built from 15 residues. Germline lookup yields CDR1 DFQATT and CDR2 SNEGSKA (reference sequence). With 3 bases clipped from V and 6 bases from J, the junction kept 8 bases outside the gene matches. CDR3 nucleotides: TGCAGTGCTAGTTACGCCGGACAGGCTAATTCACCCCTCCACTTT. It codes for CSASYAGQANSPLHF.

V is TRBV7-9 and J is TRBJ2-1; 7 bases align to TRBD2. Per the germline V gene, CDR1 is SEHNR and CDR2 is FQNEAQ (reference sequence). The V segment lost 4 bases and the J segment 5 bases; nucleotides outside the gene matches: 8. CDR3 length: 15 amino acids. CDR3 protein: CASSSTNGGDNEQFF. The CDR3, as DNA: TGTGCCAGCAGCTCCACAAATGGGGGGGACAATGAGCAGTTCTTC. Based on the CDR3 plus reference TRBV7-9 and TRBJ2-1, the full variable domain is DTGVSQNPRHKITKRGQNVTFRCDPISEHNRLYWYRQTLGQGPEFLTYFQNEAQLEKSRLLSDRFSAERPKGSFSTLEIQRTEQGDSAMYLCASSSTNGGDNEQFFGPGTRLTVL.

The rearrangement uses TRBV20-1 and TRBJ1-2; tentatively, D is TRBD1 (6 bases). The CDR3 covers 15 residues. Germline V gene lookup returns CDR1 DFQATT and CDR2 SNEGSKA (reference sequence). Trimming cost V 3 bases and J 3 bases, with 17 bases left between them. The chain's CDR3 is CSASQGLLIDYGYTF. CDR3 DNA sequence: TGCAGTGCTAGTCAGGGGTTATTAATAGACTATGGCTACACCTTC.

The rearrangement uses TRBV13 and TRBJ1-2; D is unresolved. The V gene's germline CDR1 is PRHDT and CDR2 FYEKMQ (reference sequence). The ends were cut back, 1 base at V and 4 bases at J, with 7 bases in the middle. This CDR3 is built from 13 residues. CDR3 nucleotide sequence: TGTGCCAGCAGCTTAGATTTCGGCTATGGCTACACCTTC. Translated, it gives CASSLDFGYGYTF. The full variable domain, with the rest looked up from reference TRBV13 and TRBJ1-2, is AAGVIQSPRHLIKEKRETATLKCYPIPRHDTVYWYQQGPGQDPQFLISFYEKMQSDKGSIPDRFSAQQFSDYHSELNMSSLELGDSALYFCASSLDFGYGYTFGSGTRLTVV.

The rearrangement links TRBV30 to TRBJ1-2; possible D gene TRBD1, 5 bases. With 5 bases removed from V and 5 bases from J, the gap between germline ends came to 24 bases. The CDR3 has 16 amino acids. Germline V CDR1 and CDR2: GTSNPN, SVGIG (reference sequence). CDR3 sequence reads: CAWDGAGPRTAYGYTF. The CDR3 nucleotides are TGTGCCTGGGATGGGGCAGGTCCCCGAACTGCGTATGGCTACACCTTC.

The chain carries TRBV7-2 and TRBJ2-7; 9 bases map to TRBD2. Germline V lookup: CDR1 SGHTA, CDR2 FQGNSA. V lost 1 base and J lost 3; bases outside the gene matches: 10. This CDR3 contains 17 residues. The CDR3: CASSLVSLAGSFYEQYF. DNA of the CDR3: TGTGCCAGCAGCTTAGTCTCTCTAGCGGGGTCCTTCTACGAGCAGTACTTC. Together with reference TRBV7-2 and TRBJ2-7, the CDR3 gives the full variable domain: GAGVSQSPSNKVTEKGKDVELRCDPISGHTALYWYRQSLGQGLEFLIYFQGNSAPDKSGLPSDRFSAERTGGSVSTLTIQRTQQEDSAVYLCASSLVSLAGSFYEQYFGPGTRLTVT.

The rearrangement uses TRBV19 and TRBJ1-6; D call uncertain. The CDR3 is 16 residues long. The V end lost 7 bases, the J end lost 0 bases, and 13 bases lay between the germline ends. The germline V gene encodes CDR1 LNHDA and CDR2 SQIVND (reference sequence). Here the CDR3 reads CASTDFQLSYNSPLHF. DNA of the CDR3: TGTGCCAGTACTGACTTCCAGCTCTCCTATAATTCACCCCTCCACTTT.

The CDR3 bases are TGTGCCTGGACCGTTAGCACAGATACGCAGTATTTT. This codes for CAWTVSTDTQYF. This rearrangement joins TRBV30 to TRBJ2-3; no clear D. Between the trimmed V and J ends, which lost 4 bases and 0 bases, there was a span of 5 bases. CDR3 size: 12 residues. Germline lookup yields CDR1 GTSNPN and CDR2 SVGIG (reference sequence).

The chain carries TRBV19 and TRBJ2-3; no clear D. The CDR3 is made up of 16 amino acids. V was cut by 2 bases and J by 2 bases, with 14 bases left in between. Germline V gene sequence: CDR1 LNHDA, CDR2 SQIVND (reference sequence). The CDR3 here is CASSIIGRRFTDTQYF. In DNA, the CDR3 is TGTGCCAGTAGTATAATTGGTCGGCGGTTCACAGATACGCAGTATTTT.

The chain uses TRBV9 and TRBJ2-3, with TRBD2 identical over 9 bases. The CDR3 runs to 16 residues. V lost 0 bases, J lost 4 bases, and 6 bases stayed unmatched. The germline CDR1 and CDR2 sequences are SGDLS and YYNGEE. The CDR3 spells CASSVAAGGRADTQYF. The DNA for the CDR3 is TGTGCCAGCAGCGTAGCCGCGGGGGGGCGGGCAGATACGCAGTATTTT.

This clone has more than one count but fewer than ten. V is TRBV11-3 and J is TRBJ2-3; 10 bases are shared with TRBD2. The J segment lost 4 bases and the V segment lost 3 bases, leaving 7 bases of the junction unmatched. In germline, CDR1 is SGHNT, CDR2 YENEEA. The CDR3 runs 16 residues. The DNA for the CDR3 is TGTGCCAGCAGCTTGGGACTAGCGACGATAGCAGATACGCAGTATTTT. This codes for CASSLGLATIADTQYF.

A few counts support this clone. This rearrangement joins TRBV30 to TRBJ1-3; D possibly corresponds to TRBD1 (6 bases). Germline V gene sequence: CDR1 GTSNPN, CDR2 SVGIG (reference sequence). This CDR3 region has 14 residues. Trimming shortened V by 3 bases and J by 5 bases, and 14 bases separated the two germline ends. In DNA form, the CDR3 reads TGTGCCTGGAGGTCGGCAGGGGATAGAAACACCATATATTTT. Protein: CAWRSAGDRNTIYF.

The J gene is TRBJ1-2, the V gene TRBV5-1; a possible D gene is TRBD1 (6 bases). Germline CDR1 reads SGHRS; CDR2 reads YFSETQ. The length of the CDR3 is 13 residues. Between the trimmed V and J ends, which lost 4 bases and 3 bases, there was a span of 10 bases. The CDR3 sequence is CASSGEGDYGYTF. The CDR3 DNA reads TGCGCCAGCAGCGGCGAGGGGGACTATGGCTACACCTTC.

The rearrangement uses TRBV5-1 and TRBJ2-1; D not certain. The V gene's germline CDR1 is SGHRS and CDR2 YFSETQ. Trimming shortened V by 4 bases and J by 7 bases, and 6 bases separated the two germline ends. The CDR3 totals 11 residues. The CDR3 DNA reads as TGCGCCAGCAGCAGCTTGAATGAGCAGTTCTTC. This translates into CASSSLNEQFF.

The V gene is TRBV1, the J gene TRBJ2-3; TRBD1, the table's D call, was not compared with the DNA. TRBV1 is described as a pseudogene. The CDR3 extends over 10 amino acids. CDR3 in amino acids: CTIQTDTQYF. The DNA for the CDR3 is TGCACCATCCAGACAGATACGCAGTATTTT.

The V and J genes are TRBV6-5 and TRBJ2-2; tentatively, D is TRBD1 (5 bases). From germline, CDR1 is MNHEY and CDR2 SVGAGI. The length of the CDR3 is 15 residues. Between the trimmed V and J ends, which lost 4 bases and 4 bases, there was a span of 13 bases. This chain's CDR3 is CASSFQGLGTGELFF. The CDR3 nucleotides are TGTGCCAGCAGTTTCCAGGGTCTCGGCACCGGGGAGCTGTTTTTT.

J is TRBJ1-6 and V is TRBV28, with D unclear. V shed 3 bases and J shed 10 bases, with 13 bases lying between them. CDR3 length: 14 residues. Germline-derived CDR1 and CDR2 are MDHEN and SYDVKM. The CDR3 nucleotides read TGTGCCAGCAGTTTGGCGGGTGGTTGGTCACCCCTCCACTTT. It is translated as CASSLAGGWSPLHF.

The J gene is TRBJ2-7, the V gene TRBV7-3; 11 bases match TRBD2. The CDR3 extends over 15 amino acids. V gave up 2 bases and J gave up 4 bases; unmatched junction bases: 4. Germline CDR1 is SGHTA and CDR2 is FQGTGA. CDR3 sequence reads: CASSLLAGGIYEQYF. The CDR3 DNA sequence: TGTGCCAGCAGCTTACTAGCGGGGGGAATATACGAGCAGTACTTC.

The chain recombines TRBV7-9 with TRBJ2-7; 8 bases align to TRBD1. The germline CDR1 and CDR2 sequences are SEHNR and FQNEAQ (reference sequence). The CDR3 has 15 residues. Germline trimming cut 5 bases from V and 3 bases from J; bases unmatched to any gene: 9. The CDR3 here is CASSTEDREGYEQYF. Written as DNA, the CDR3 is TGTGCCAGCAGCACCGAGGACAGGGAAGGCTACGAGCAGTACTTC.

This chain uses TRBV10-3 with TRBJ2-7; tentatively, D is TRBD2 (5 bases). CDR3 length equals 13 residues. Per the germline V gene, CDR1 is ENHRY and CDR2 is SYGVKD. V lost 8 bases and J lost 4, with 15 bases in between. In DNA, the CDR3 is TGTGCCATCGGTAGCGAGTCCTCGTACGAGCAGTACTTC. It codes for CAIGSESSYEQYF.

The J gene is TRBJ1-2, the V gene TRBV6-1; TRBD1 aligns across 8 bases. The CDR3 has 15 residues. The germline V gene encodes CDR1 MNHNS and CDR2 SASEGT. With 2 bases clipped from V and 7 bases from J, the junction kept 9 bases outside the gene matches. CDR3 nucleotide sequence: TGTGCCAGCAGTGAAAATCCCGGGACAGGATCTGGCTACACCTTC. Its translation: CASSENPGTGSGYTF.